This T cell receptor beta chain was sequenced in a study of T cells in Graves' hyperthyroidism and ophthalmopathy. In the study overall: Prior to any treatment, at the point of initial diagnosis, peripheral blood was collected.

The germline CDR1 and CDR2 sequences are MNHNS and SASEGT. This CDR3 is 13 amino acids long. V dropped 6 bases and J dropped 5 bases, with 12 bases sitting between them. This clonotype came up a few times. For ophthalmopathy patients, the Clinical Activity Score was at least 3 and the NOSPECS grade at least 4; duration was under 3 months. The study left out patients who had uncontrolled infection, other autoimmune disease, pregnancy or lactation. The TCR beta CDR3 regions underwent amplification using RNA transcripts as the source. During a first-round RT-PCR of the TCR CDR3, the HTBI primer set was used. TCRdb fed the multiplex PCR reads into MiXCR, producing one record per CDR3 protein. The sample includes hundreds of thousands of distinct CDR3 sequences, approximately 15% of them seen just once.

This sequence originates from a woman in her forties or fifties with Graves' ophthalmopathy. Material: blood. The V call is TRBV6-1, the J call TRBJ2-3; D is perhaps TRBD1 or TRBD2 (5 bases each). The chain's CDR3 is CASRGELVDTQYF. The CDR3 DNA sequence: TGTGCCAGCAGGGGGGAGTTGGTAGATACGCAGTATTTT.